This T cell receptor beta chain was identified during a study of T cells in Graves' hyperthyroidism and ophthalmopathy. General study findings and limits: Peripheral blood also featured most of the thyroid clonotypes expanded above 0.001.

The CDR3 spans 13 residues. Germline CDR1 reads MNHEY; CDR2 reads SMNVEV (reference sequence). Deletions cut 5 bases from V and 8 bases from J, with 15 bases between. To note about this clonotype: Its target is unknown.

RNA transcripts gave rise to amplified TCR beta CDR3 regions. The HTBI primer set served for first-round RT-PCR of the TCR CDR3. TCRdb ran MiXCR on the multiplex PCR reads and lists one entry per CDR3 protein. The repertoire holds 300,000 or so distinct CDR3 sequences, with around 17% as singletons. Sequenced material: blood. The chain links TRBV27 to TRBJ1-2, with a tentative D call TRBD1 (6 bases). This clonotype was obtained from a man aged 25 to 40 with Graves' hyperthyroidism. The CDR3 DNA reads as TGTGCCAGCAGTGCCGCAGGGGAGGGAGGCTACACCTTC. Residues: CASSAAGEGGYTF.